This T cell receptor beta chain appears in the sequencing data of a study of T cells in Graves' hyperthyroidism and ophthalmopathy. RNA transcripts yielded amplified TCR beta CDR3 regions. During a first-round RT-PCR of the TCR CDR3, the HTBI primer set was used. Via MiXCR, TCRdb re-called the multiplex PCR reads, giving one row per CDR3 protein. The sample yields hundreds of thousands of distinct CDR3 sequences, around 20% seen once. There are a few counts of this clonotype. Its antigen is unidentified. Clinicians diagnosed patients from clinical symptoms, serum thyroxine and TRAb, thyroid ultrasound and orbital computed tomography. Study outcomes and limitations: Model output signaled ophthalmopathy a median roughly 6.1 months ahead of onset.

Input material: blood. The receptor was isolated from a woman aged 45-59 years with Graves' hyperthyroidism that later progressed to Graves' ophthalmopathy.

CDR3 DNA sequence: TGCGCCAGCAGTGAGTCACCCTTCGACTATGGCTACACCTTC. Translating gives CASSESPFDYGYTF. This chain links TRBV10-2 with TRBJ1-2; D unclear. This CDR3 is built from 14 residues. CDR1 WSHSY and CDR2 SAAADI come from the germline V gene. The germline V and J ends were trimmed by 0 bases and 3 bases, with 8 bases remaining between them.